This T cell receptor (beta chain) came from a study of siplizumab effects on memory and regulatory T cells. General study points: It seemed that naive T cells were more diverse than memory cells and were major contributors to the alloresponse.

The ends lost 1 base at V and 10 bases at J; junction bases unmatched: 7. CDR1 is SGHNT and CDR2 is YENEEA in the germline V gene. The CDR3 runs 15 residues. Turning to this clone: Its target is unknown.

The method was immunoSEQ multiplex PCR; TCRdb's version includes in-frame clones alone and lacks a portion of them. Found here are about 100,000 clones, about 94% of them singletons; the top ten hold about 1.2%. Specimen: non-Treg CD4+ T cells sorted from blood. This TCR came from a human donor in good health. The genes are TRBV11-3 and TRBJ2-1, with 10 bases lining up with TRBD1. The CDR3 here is CASSLGQGAQTEQFF. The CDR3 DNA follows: TGTGCCAGCAGCTTAGGACAGGGGGCGCAAACCGAGCAGTTCTTC.